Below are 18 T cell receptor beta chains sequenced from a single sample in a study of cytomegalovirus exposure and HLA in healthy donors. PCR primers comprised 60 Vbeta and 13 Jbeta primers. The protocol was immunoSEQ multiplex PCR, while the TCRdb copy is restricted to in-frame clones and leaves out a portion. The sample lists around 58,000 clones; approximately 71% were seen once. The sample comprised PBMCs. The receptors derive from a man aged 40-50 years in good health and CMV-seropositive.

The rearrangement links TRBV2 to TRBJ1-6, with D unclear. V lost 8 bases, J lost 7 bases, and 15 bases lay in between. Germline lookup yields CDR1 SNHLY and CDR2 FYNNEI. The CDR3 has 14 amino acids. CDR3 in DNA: TGTGCCAGCGCTATGGAGGGTGCGAATTCACCCCTCCACTTT. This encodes CASAMEGANSPLHF.

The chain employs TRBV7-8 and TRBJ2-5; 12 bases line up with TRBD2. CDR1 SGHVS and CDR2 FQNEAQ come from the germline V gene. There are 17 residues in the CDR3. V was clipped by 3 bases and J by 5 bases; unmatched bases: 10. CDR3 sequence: CASSLDLAGGPWETQYF. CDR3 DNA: TGTGCCAGCAGCTTGGATCTAGCGGGGGGGCCTTGGGAGACCCAGTACTTC.

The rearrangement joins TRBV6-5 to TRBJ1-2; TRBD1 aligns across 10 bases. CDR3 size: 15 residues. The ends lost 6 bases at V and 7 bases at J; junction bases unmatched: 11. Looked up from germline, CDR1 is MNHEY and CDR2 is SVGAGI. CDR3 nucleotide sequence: TGTGCCAGCAGACCCCGACAGGGGGCGCGTGCTGGCTACACCTTC. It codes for CASRPRQGARAGYTF.

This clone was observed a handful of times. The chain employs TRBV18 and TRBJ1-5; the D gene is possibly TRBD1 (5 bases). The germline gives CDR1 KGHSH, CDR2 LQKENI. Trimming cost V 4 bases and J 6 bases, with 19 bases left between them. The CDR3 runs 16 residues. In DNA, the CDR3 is TGTGCCAGCTCACGGGGACCAGGAACGGAGGGTCAGCCCCAGCATTTT. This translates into CASSRGPGTEGQPQHF.

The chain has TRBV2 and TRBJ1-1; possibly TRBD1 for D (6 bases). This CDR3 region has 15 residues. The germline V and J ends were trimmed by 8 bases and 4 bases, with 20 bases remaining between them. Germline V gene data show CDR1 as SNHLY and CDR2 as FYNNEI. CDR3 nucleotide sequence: TGTGCCAGCGCCACCGAACAGGGCTTTGGCACTGAAGCTTTCTTT. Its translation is CASATEQGFGTEAFF.

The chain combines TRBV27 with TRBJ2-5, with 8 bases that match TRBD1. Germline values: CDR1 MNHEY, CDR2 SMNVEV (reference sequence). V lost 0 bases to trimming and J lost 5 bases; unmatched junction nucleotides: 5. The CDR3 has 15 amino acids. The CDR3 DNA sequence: TGTGCCAGCAGTTTATCGTTGGACAGGGTTGAGACCCAGTACTTC. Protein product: CASSLSLDRVETQYF.

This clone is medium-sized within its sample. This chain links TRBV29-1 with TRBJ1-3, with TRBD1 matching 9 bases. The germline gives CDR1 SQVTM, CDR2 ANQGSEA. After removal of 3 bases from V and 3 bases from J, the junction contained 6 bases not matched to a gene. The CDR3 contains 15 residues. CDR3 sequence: CSVDSGQGGGNTIYF. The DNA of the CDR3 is TGCAGCGTTGATTCGGGACAGGGAGGTGGAAACACCATATATTTT.

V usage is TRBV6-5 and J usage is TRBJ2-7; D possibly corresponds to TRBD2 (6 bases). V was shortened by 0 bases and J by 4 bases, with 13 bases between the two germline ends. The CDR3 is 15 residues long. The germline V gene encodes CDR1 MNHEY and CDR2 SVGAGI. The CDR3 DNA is TGTGCCAGCAGTTACTCGACTAGGGCGCGGTACGAGCAGTACTTC. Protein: CASSYSTRARYEQYF.

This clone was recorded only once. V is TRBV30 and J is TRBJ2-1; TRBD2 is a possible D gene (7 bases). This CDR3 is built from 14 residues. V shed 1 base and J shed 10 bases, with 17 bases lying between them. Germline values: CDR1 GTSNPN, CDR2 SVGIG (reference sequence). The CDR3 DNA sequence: TGTGCCTGGAGTGGACTGGGGGGGCCAAGGGAGCAGTTCTTC. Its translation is CAWSGLGGPREQFF.

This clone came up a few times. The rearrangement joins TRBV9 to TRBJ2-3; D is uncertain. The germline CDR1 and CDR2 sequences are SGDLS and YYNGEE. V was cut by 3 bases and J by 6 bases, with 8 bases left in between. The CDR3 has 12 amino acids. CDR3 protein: CASSALSDTQYF. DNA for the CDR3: TGTGCCAGCAGCGCCTTATCGGATACGCAGTATTTT.

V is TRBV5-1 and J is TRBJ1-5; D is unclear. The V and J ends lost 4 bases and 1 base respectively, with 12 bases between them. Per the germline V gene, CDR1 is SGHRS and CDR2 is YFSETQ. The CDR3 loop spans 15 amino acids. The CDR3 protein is CASSPDPGSNQPQHF. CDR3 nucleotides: TGCGCCAGCAGCCCAGACCCAGGCAGCAATCAGCCCCAGCATTTT.

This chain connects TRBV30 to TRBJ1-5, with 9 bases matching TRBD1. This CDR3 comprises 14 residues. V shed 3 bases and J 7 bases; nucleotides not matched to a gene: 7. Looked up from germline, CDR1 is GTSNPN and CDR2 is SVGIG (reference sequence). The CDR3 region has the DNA TGTGCCTGGAGCGCCGACAGGGGGGACCAGCCCCAGCATTTT. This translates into CAWSADRGDQPQHF.

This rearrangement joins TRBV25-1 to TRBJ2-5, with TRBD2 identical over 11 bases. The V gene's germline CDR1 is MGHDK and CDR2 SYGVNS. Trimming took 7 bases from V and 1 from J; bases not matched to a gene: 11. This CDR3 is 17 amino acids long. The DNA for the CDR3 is TGTGCCAGCAAAGGGGCTAGCGGGGGGAACCTCCAAGAGACCCAGTACTTC. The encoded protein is CASKGASGGNLQETQYF.

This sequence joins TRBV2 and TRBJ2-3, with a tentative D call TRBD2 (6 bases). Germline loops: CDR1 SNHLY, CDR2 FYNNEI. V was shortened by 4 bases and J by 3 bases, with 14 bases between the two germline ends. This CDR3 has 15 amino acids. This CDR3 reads CASSARDSGTDTQYF. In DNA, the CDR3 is TGTGCCAGCAGTGCTCGGGACTCCGGGACAGATACGCAGTATTTT.

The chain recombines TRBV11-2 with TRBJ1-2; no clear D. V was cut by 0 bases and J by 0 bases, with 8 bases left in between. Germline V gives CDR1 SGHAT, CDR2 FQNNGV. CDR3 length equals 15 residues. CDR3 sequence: CASSLDRSTNYGYTF. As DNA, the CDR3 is TGTGCCAGCAGCTTAGACAGGTCAACTAACTATGGCTACACCTTC.

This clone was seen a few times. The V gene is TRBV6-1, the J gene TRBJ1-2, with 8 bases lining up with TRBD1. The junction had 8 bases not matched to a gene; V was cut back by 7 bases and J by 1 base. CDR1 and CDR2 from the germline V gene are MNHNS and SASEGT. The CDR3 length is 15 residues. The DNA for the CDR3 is TGTGCCAGCACCAGAGACAGGGGAAGTAACTATGGCTACACCTTC. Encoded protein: CASTRDRGSNYGYTF.

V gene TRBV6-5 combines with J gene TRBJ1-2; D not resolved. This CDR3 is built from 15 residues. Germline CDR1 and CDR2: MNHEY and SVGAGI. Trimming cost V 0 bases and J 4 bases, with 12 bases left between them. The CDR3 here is CASSYSAAAAYGYTF. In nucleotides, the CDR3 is TGTGCCAGCAGTTACTCGGCGGCAGCCGCCTATGGCTACACCTTC.

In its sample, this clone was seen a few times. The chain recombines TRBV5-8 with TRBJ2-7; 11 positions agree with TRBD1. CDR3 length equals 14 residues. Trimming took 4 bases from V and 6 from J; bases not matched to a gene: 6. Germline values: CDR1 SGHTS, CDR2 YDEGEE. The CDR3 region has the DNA TGTGCCAGCAGCCCCTCCGGGACAGGGGGCGAGCAGTACTTC. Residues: CASSPSGTGGEQYF.